One and the same sample provided the 4 T cell receptor beta chains below, sequenced in a study of T cell changes during pregnancy in multiple sclerosis. Data came from immunoSEQ multiplex PCR; TCRdb stores just in-frame clones and leaves some out. The sample lists more than 65,000 clones; 85% to 95% were seen once. The sample consisted of peripheral blood, taken in the first trimester of pregnancy. These receptor sequences come from a female donor with multiple sclerosis, enrolled in a pregnancy study.

The CDR3 sequence: CASSLDRGREKLFF. The CDR3 nucleotides read TGTGCCAGCTCGCTGGACAGGGGACGTGAAAAACTGTTTTTT. The gene calls are TRBV18 and TRBJ1-4; 9 bases line up with TRBD1. Losses at the gene ends were 6 bases for V and 7 bases for J; bases not matched to a gene: 6. From germline, CDR1 is KGHSH and CDR2 LQKENI. This CDR3 has 14 amino acids.

The V gene is TRBV15, the J gene TRBJ1-5; D is perhaps TRBD1 (6 bases). The V end lost 0 bases, the J end lost 3 bases, and 9 bases lay between the germline ends. Germline V gives CDR1 LNHNV, CDR2 YYDKDF (reference sequence). The CDR3 covers 15 residues. The CDR3 DNA follows: TGTGCCACCAGCAGAGAACAGGGAGCCAATCAGCCCCAGCATTTT. Its translation is CATSREQGANQPQHF.

This clone was picked up a small number of times. V usage is TRBV15 and J usage is TRBJ1-2, with D perhaps matching TRBD1 (5 bases). V was clipped by 3 bases and J by 1 base, with 12 bases between them. There are 15 residues in the CDR3. Per germline, CDR1 LNHNV and CDR2 YYDKDF (reference sequence). The CDR3 DNA is TGTGCCACCAGCAGCAGACAGACAGTTAACTATGGCTACACCTTC. Protein product: CATSSRQTVNYGYTF.

The chain carries TRBV10-3 and TRBJ1-3; 8 bases map to TRBD1. The ends lost 7 bases at V and 4 bases at J; junction bases unmatched: 3. In germline, CDR1 is ENHRY, CDR2 SYGVKD. This CDR3 region has 13 residues. CDR3 in amino acids: CAINRDRGNTIYF. DNA for the CDR3: TGTGCCATCAATAGGGACAGGGGAAACACCATATATTTT.